The 8 T cell receptor beta chains in this list originate from one sample, sequenced in a study of blood T cell repertoires in COVID-19 (dated by TCRdb to the early 2020s). Preparation of the library involved the immunoSEQ multiplex PCR assay. TCRdb re-hosts the immuneACCESS table, in-frame sequences only. Its copies lack some clones; in the studies checked, an unresolved V gene accounts for under half of them, and the cause for the rest is not known. Counted in this sample were around 20,000 clones; around 87% of them appeared once. The top ten hold roughly 11% of the sample. Sample: peripheral blood. These TCRs come from a human donor in a cohort sampled during active COVID-19.

J is TRBJ2-7 and V is TRBV5-1; D is possibly TRBD2 (6 bases). V lost 7 bases to trimming and J lost 5 bases, with 16 bases between them. Germline V gene sequence: CDR1 SGHRS, CDR2 YFSETQ. The CDR3 loop spans 13 amino acids. CDR3 in DNA: TGCGCCAGCGGACCCCTGCGGGAAAACGAGCAGTACTTC. Amino acid sequence: CASGPLRENEQYF.

V and J are TRBV18 and TRBJ2-1; maybe TRBD2 (5 bases). Trimming shortened V by 5 bases and J by 5 bases, and 16 bases separated the two germline ends. The CDR3 is 15 amino acids. Germline assignment: CDR1 KGHSH and CDR2 LQKENI. The CDR3 reads CASSATHGLDNEQFF. DNA of the CDR3: TGTGCCAGCTCAGCGACTCACGGACTTGACAATGAGCAGTTCTTC.

V gene TRBV19 combines with J gene TRBJ2-1; 7 nucleotides align to TRBD2. CDR1 is LNHDA, CDR2 SQIVND, per germline (reference sequence). Trimming removed 5 bases from V and 10 bases from J; junction bases left unmatched: 17. CDR3 length equals 16 residues. The CDR3 loop is CASSVNRDSSRGEQFF. CDR3 nucleotide sequence: TGTGCCAGTAGTGTAAACCGGGATAGCTCGCGGGGGGAGCAGTTCTTC.

The chain is built from TRBV10-3 and TRBJ1-4; D uncertain. The V end was cut by 10 bases, the J end by 4 bases, with 22 bases between. Germline CDR1 is ENHRY and CDR2 is SYGVKD. The CDR3 covers 16 residues. This CDR3 is CATQLGVEGINEKLFF. CDR3 nucleotide sequence: TGTGCCACCCAACTCGGGGTGGAGGGAATTAATGAAAAACTGTTTTTT.

The sample holds one count of this clone. The rearrangement joins TRBV6-4 to TRBJ1-2; possibly TRBD1 for D (5 bases). The V gene's germline CDR1 is MRHNA and CDR2 SNTAGT. Trimming cost V 3 bases and J 3 bases, with 5 bases left between them. The CDR3 runs 12 residues. The CDR3 sequence is CASSEGDYGYTF. The CDR3 bases are TGTGCCAGCAGTGAAGGGGACTATGGCTACACCTTC.

The V gene is TRBV13, the J gene TRBJ1-6, with TRBD1 matching 8 bases. V was pared by 0 bases and J by 6 bases, with 4 bases of the junction left unmatched. The CDR3 is 16 residues long. The germline V gene has CDR1 PRHDT and CDR2 FYEKMQ (reference sequence). The DNA for the CDR3 is TGTGCCAGCAGCTTAGGAGCCGGACAGGGTAATTCACCCCTCCACTTT. Its translation: CASSLGAGQGNSPLHF. The variable domain in full, completed from reference TRBV13 and TRBJ1-6, reads AAGVIQSPRHLIKEKRETATLKCYPIPRHDTVYWYQQGPGQDPQFLISFYEKMQSDKGSIPDRFSAQQFSDYHSELNMSSLELGDSALYFCASSLGAGQGNSPLHFGNGTRLTVT.

In nucleotides, the CDR3 is TGTGCCAGCAGCCGGGCCGGAGGGGAGGTTTCACCCCTCCACTTT. It yields the protein CASSRAGGEVSPLHF. This sequence joins TRBV7-2 and TRBJ1-6, with a possible D match to TRBD1 (5 bases). Trimming removed 5 bases at V and 9 bases at J, with 17 bases between. This CDR3 spans 15 amino acids. The germline V gene encodes CDR1 SGHTA and CDR2 FQGNSA.

The chain carries TRBV27 and TRBJ2-5; 9 bases are shared with TRBD1. The germline V gene encodes CDR1 MNHEY and CDR2 SMNVEV (reference sequence). The CDR3 spans 15 residues. V shed 5 bases and J 2 bases; nucleotides not matched to a gene: 6. CDR3 coding DNA: TGTGCCAGCAGTGCACAGGGGGCGAGGCAAGAGACCCAGTACTTC. This sequence encodes CASSAQGARQETQYF.